This T cell receptor (beta chain) was identified during a study of T cell repertoires in cytomegalovirus infection. MiXCR, applied by TCRdb to the reads, yields one record per CDR3 protein. The repertoire holds fewer than 950,000 distinct CDR3 sequences, with 30% to 35% as singletons. This clonotype was detected ten times or more. Antigen unknown. The sample consisted of cultured CD8+ T cells from PBMCs, taken from culture after CMV antigen stimulation. This clonotype was sampled from a human donor in good health (CMV status not recorded). Some clones in this sample may be carry-over from other donors' samples.

Written as DNA, the CDR3 is TGTGCCAGCAGTTTTAGGGGGAGCTCCTACAATGAGCAGTTCTTC. Translation: CASSFRGSSYNEQFF. This chain links TRBV4-2 with TRBJ2-1; a possible D gene is TRBD1 (6 bases). This CDR3 comprises 15 residues. From germline, CDR1 is LGHNA and CDR2 YNFKEQ. With 6 bases removed from V and 0 bases from J, the gap between germline ends came to 12 bases.